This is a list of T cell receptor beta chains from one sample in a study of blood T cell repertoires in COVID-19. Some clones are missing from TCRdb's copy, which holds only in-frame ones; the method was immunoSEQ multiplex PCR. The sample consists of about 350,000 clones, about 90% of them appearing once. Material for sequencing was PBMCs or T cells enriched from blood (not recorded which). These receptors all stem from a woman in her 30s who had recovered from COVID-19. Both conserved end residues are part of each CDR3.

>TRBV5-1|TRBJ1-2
CASSFGSGILYSNYGYTF
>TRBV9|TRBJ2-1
CASSVESYNEQFF
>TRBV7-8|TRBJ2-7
CASRTGLAETYEQYF
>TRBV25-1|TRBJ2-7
CASRLAGGYEQYF
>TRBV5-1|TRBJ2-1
CASSLRPGGTNNEQFF
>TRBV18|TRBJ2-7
CASSADRGPYEQYF
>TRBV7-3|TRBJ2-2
CASSLTQGLTGELFF
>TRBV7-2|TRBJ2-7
CASSSGTSGLTKWYEQYF
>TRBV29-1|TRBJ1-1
CSVVRDRGQTEAFF
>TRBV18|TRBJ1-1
CASSPQSGRGEAFF
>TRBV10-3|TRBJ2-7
CAITPTGYEQYF
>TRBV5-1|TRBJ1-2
CASSFTGSYDGYTF
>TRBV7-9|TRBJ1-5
CASSLGSGYQPQHF
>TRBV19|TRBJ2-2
CASTVISVNTGELFF
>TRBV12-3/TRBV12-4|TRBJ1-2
CASSWAGGGYTF
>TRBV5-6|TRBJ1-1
CASSVGTGENTEAFF
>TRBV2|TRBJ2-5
CASKTGGYQETQYF
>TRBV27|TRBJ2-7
CASRYAISYEQYF
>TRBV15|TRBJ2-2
CATSREGHTGELFF
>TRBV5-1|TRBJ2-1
CASSSETSPRGEQFF
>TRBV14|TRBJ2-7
CASSRKPGQGSYEQYF
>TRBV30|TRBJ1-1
CAWSFRAEAFF
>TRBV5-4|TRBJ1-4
CASSLALGATNEKLFF
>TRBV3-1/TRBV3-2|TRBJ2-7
CASSHSGALYEQYF
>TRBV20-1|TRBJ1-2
CSAPIYGYTF
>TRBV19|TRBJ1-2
CASSIGGTGGRGYTF
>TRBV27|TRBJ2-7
CASSYLSPGGEEQYF
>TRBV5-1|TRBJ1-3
CASSADTGTNTIYF
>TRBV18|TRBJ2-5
CASSPAGNQETQYF
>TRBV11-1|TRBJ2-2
CASSLGTGNTGELFF
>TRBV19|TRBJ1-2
CASSTGTGGNYGYTF
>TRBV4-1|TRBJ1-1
CASSPVTNTEAFF
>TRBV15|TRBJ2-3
CATSRDIAATDTQYF
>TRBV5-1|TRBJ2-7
CASSLDLRGDYEQYF
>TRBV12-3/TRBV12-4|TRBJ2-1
CASRETAYNEQFF
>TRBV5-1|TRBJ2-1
CASSEGLAGVNEQFF
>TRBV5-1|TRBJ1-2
CASSAGGTTNYGYTF
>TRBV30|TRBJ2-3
CAWSVRGGTDTQYF
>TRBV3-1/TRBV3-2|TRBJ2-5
CASSQKSGTSVLETQYF
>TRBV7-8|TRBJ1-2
CASSNGQGGGYTF
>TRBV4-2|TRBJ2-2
CASSQATTSGRAGTGELFF
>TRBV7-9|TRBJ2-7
CASSLEPLEQYF
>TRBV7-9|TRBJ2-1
CASSMPSGRPLGEQFF
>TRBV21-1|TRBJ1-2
CASNPTDHYGYTF
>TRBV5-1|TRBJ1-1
CASSLAGFKEAFF
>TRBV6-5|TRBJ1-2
CASSYVGDRALYGYTF
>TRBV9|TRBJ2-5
CASSVDRGRLETQYF
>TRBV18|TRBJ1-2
CASSPGGNYGYTF
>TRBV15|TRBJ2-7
CATSRGQGASYEQYF
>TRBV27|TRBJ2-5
CASSFDRGETQYF
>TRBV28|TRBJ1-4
CASSRTGGKLKLFF
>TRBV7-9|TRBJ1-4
CASSSTGDINEKLFF
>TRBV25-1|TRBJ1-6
CASSDRVNSPLHF
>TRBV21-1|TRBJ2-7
CASLDRDSEQYF
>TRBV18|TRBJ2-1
CASSPLAGGGEQFF
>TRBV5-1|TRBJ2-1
CASSLDRVGYNEQFF
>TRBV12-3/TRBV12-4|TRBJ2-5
CASSFFETQYF